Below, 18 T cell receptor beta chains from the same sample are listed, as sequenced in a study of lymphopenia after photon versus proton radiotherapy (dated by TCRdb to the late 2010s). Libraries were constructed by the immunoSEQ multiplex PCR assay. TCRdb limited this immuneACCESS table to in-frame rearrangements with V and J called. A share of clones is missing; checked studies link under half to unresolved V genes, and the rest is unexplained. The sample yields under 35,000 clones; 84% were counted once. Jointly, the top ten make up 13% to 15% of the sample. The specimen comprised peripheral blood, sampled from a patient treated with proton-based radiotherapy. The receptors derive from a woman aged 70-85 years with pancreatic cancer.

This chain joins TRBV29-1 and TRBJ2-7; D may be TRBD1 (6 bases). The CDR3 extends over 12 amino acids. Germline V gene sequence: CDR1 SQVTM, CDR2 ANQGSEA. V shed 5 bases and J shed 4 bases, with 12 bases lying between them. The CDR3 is CSVKRQEYEQYF. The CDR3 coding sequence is TGCAGCGTTAAAAGACAGGAATACGAGCAGTACTTC.

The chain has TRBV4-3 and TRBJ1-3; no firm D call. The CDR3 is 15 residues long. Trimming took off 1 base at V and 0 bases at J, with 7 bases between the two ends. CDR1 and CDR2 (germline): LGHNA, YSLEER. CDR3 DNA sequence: TGCGCCAGCAGCCAAGGGTTCAACTCTGGAAACACCATATATTTT. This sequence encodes CASSQGFNSGNTIYF.

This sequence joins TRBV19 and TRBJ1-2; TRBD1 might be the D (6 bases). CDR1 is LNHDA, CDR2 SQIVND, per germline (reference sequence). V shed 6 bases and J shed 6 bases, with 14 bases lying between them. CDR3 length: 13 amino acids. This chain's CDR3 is CASRTPGGDGYTF. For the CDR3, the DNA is TGTGCCAGTAGAACTCCGGGGGGCGATGGCTACACCTTC. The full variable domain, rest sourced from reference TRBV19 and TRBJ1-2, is DGGITQSPKYLFRKEGQNVTLSCEQNLNHDAMYWYRQDPGQGLRLIYYSQIVNDFQKGDIAEGYSVSREKKESFPLTVTSAQKNPTAFYLCASRTPGGDGYTFGSGTRLTVV.

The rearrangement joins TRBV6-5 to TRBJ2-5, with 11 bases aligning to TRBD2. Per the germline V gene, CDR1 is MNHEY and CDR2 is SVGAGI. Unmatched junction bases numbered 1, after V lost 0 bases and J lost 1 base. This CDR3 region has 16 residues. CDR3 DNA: TGTGCCAGCAGTTACTCTAGCGGGAGGGGCCAAGAGACCCAGTACTTC. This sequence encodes CASSYSSGRGQETQYF.

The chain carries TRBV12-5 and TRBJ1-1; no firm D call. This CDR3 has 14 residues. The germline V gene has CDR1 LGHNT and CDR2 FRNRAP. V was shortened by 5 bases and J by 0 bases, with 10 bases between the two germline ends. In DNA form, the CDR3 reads TGTGCTAGTGGTCGGGATCTAGTGAACACTGAAGCTTTCTTT. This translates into CASGRDLVNTEAFF.

CDR3: CASSSNDRGVITDTQYF. The CDR3 nucleotides are TGTGCCAGCAGCTCGAACGACAGGGGAGTGATCACAGATACGCAGTATTTT. This chain links TRBV7-3 with TRBJ2-3; TRBD1 matches at 8 bases. V dropped 4 bases and J dropped 2; count of bases not matched to a gene: 11. The CDR3 extends over 17 amino acids. CDR1 SGHTA and CDR2 FQGTGA come from the germline V gene.

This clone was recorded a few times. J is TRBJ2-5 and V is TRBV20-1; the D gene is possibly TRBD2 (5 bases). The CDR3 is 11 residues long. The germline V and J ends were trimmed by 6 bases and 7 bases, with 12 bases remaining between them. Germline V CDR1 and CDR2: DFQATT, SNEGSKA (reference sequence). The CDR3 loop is CSASAGGTQYF. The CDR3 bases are TGCAGTGCGTCTGCGGGTGGGACCCAGTACTTC.

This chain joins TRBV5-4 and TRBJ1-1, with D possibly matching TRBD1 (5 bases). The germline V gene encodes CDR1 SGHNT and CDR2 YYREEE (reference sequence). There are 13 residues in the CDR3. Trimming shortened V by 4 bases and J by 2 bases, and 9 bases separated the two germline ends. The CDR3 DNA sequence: TGTGCCAGCAGCGCCGACAGTAACACTGAAGCTTTCTTT. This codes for CASSADSNTEAFF. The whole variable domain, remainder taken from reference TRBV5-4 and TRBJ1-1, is ETGVTQSPTHLIKTRGQQVTLRCSSQSGHNTVSWYQQALGQGPQFIFQYYREEENGRGNFPPRFSGLQFPNYSSELNVNALELDDSALYLCASSADSNTEAFFGQGTRLTVV.

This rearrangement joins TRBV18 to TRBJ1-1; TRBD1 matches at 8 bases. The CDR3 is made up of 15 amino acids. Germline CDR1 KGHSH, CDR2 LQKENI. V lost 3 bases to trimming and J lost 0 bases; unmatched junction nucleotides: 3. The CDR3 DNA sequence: TGTGCCAGCTCACCGAGGGACAGGATGAACACTGAAGCTTTCTTT. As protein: CASSPRDRMNTEAFF.

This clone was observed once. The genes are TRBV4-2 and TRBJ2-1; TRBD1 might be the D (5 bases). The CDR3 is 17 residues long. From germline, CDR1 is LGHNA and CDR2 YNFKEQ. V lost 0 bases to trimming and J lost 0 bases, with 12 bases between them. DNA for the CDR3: TGTGCCAGCAGCCAAGATGATGGCAGGGTCTCCTACAATGAGCAGTTCTTC. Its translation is CASSQDDGRVSYNEQFF.

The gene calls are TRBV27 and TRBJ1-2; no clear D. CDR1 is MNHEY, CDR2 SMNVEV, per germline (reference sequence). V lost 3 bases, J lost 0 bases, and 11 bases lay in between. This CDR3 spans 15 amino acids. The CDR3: CASSLNRGANYGYTF. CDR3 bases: TGTGCCAGCAGTTTGAACAGAGGAGCTAACTATGGCTACACCTTC.

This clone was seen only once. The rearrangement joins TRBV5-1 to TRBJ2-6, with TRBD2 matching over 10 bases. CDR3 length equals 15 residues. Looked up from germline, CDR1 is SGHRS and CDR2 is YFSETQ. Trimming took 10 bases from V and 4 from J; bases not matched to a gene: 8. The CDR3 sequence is CASGASGSGANVLTF. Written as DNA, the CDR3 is TGCGCCTCGGGGGCTAGCGGGAGCGGGGCCAACGTCCTGACTTTC.

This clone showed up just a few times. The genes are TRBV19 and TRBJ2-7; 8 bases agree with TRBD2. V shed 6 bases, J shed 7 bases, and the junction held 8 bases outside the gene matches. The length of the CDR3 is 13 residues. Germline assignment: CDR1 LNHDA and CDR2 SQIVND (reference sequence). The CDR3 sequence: CASSLSAGVEQYF. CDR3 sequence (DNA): TGTGCCAGTAGCCTCTCAGCGGGAGTTGAGCAGTACTTC.

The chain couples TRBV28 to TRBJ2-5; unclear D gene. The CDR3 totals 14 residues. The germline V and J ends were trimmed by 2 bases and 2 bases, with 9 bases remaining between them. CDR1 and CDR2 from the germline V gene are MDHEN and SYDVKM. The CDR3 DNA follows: TGTGCCAGCAGTTTAGGGAACAGACAAGAGACCCAGTACTTC. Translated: CASSLGNRQETQYF. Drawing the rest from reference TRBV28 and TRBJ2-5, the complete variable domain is DVKVTQSSRYLVKRTGEKVFLECVQDMDHENMFWYRQDPGLGLRLIYFSYDVKMKEKGDIPEGYSVSREKKERFSLILESASTNQTSMYLCASSLGNRQETQYFGPGTRLLVL.

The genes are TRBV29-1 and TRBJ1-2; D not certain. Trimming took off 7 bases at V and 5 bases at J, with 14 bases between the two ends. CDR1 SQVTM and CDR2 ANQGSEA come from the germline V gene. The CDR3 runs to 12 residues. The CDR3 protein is CSAEGRTYGYTF. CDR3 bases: TGCAGCGCCGAAGGGCGGACGTATGGCTACACCTTC.

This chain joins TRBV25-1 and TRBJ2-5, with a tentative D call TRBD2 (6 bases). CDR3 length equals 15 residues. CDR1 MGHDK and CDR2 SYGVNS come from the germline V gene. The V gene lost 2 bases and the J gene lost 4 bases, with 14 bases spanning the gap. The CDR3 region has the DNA TGTGCCAGCAGTGAAATTTGGGGGGACGGAGAGACCCAGTACTTC. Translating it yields CASSEIWGDGETQYF.

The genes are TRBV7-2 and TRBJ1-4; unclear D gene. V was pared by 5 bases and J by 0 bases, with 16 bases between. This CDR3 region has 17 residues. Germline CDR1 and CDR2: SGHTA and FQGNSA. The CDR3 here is CASSPQPPMATNEKLFF. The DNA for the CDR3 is TGTGCCAGCAGCCCCCAGCCCCCCATGGCAACTAATGAAAAACTGTTTTTT.

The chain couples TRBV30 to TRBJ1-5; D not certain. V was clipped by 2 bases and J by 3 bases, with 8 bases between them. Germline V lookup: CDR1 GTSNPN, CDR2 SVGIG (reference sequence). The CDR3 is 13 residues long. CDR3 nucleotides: TGTGCCTGGAGTACCGGTAACAATCAGCCCCAGCATTTT. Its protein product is CAWSTGNNQPQHF.